This note documents a single TCR beta chain sequence. The data are from a study of cytomegalovirus exposure and HLA in healthy donors. V was trimmed by 1 base and J by 7 bases, leaving 19 bases between them. Germline assignment: CDR1 SQVTM and CDR2 ANQGSEA. This CDR3 has 16 residues. Primers included in the PCR were 60 Vbeta and 13 Jbeta primers. Some clones are missing from TCRdb's copy, which holds only in-frame ones; the method was immunoSEQ multiplex PCR. The sample yields 95,000 to 150,000 clones, roughly 80% seen once. This chain joins TRBV29-1 and TRBJ1-4, with D tentatively TRBD1 (6 bases). This TCR derives from a man aged 18 to 35 in good health and CMV-seropositive. What was sequenced was PBMCs. The CDR3 reads CSVEGYKGVRSEKLFF. DNA of the CDR3: TGCAGCGTTGAAGGGTACAAGGGGGTGAGAAGTGAAAAACTGTTTTTT. The complete variable domain, with remaining parts taken from reference TRBV29-1 and TRBJ1-4, reads SAVISQKPSRDICQRGTSLTIQCQVDSQVTMMFWYRQQPGQSLTLIATANQGSEATYESGFVIDKFPISRPNLTFSTLTVSNMSPEDSSIYLCSVEGYKGVRSEKLFFGSGTQLSVL.